This TCR beta chain was recorded in a study of blood T cell repertoires in COVID-19. Clinical history reported by participants formed the basis on which cohorts were assigned. Produced via immunoSEQ multiplex PCR; TCRdb's table is partial and in-frame only. This sample carries some 360,000 clones, approximately 91% of them seen once, and the ten largest clones take just over 1%. Points on this clone: Other DNA sequences in this specimen translate into the identical CDR3.

The CDR3 sequence is 14 residues long. CDR1 MNHEY and CDR2 SMNVEV come from the germline V gene (reference sequence). Trimming removed 6 bases from V and 7 bases from J; junction bases left unmatched: 5. The J gene is TRBJ2-1, the V gene TRBV27, with TRBD2 matching over 11 bases. Sequencing input: PBMCs or T cells enriched from blood (not recorded which). The origin of this receptor is a young woman who had been exposed to COVID-19. The CDR3 DNA reads as TGTGCCAGCAGAACTAGCGGGAGAGGTAATGAGCAGTTCTTC. This gives the protein CASRTSGRGNEQFF.